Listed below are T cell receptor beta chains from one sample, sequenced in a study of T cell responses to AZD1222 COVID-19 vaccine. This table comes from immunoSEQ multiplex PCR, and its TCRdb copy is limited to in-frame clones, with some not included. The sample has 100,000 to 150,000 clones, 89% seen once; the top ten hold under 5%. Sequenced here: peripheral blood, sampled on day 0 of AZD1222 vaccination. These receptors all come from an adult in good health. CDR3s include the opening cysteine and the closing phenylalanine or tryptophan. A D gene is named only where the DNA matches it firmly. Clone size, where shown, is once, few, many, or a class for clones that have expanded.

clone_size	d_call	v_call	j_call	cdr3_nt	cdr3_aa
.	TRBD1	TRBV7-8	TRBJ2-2	TGTGCCAGCACCCGGGGACAGGGGCACGGGGAGCTGTTTTTT	CASTRGQGHGELFF
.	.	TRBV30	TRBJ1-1	TGTGCCTGGAGTGACCAGGGAACTGAAGCTTTCTTT	CAWSDQGTEAFF
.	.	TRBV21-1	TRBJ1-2	TGTGCCAGCAGCACAGGGAAGGGATTCTATGGCTACACCTTC	CASSTGKGFYGYTF
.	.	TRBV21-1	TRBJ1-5	TGTGCCAGCAGCAAAGTACTTGAGGAGGCATGTCAGCCCCAGCATTTT	CASSKVLEEACQPQHF
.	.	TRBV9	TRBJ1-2	TGTGCCAGCAGCGTAGGGGGTACGAGTGGCTACACCTTC	CASSVGGTSGYTF
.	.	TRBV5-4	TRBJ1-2	TGTGCCAGCAGCTTGGGGCAGGACTATGGCTACACCTTC	CASSLGQDYGYTF
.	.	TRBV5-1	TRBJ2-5	TGCGCCAGCAGAGGGATTCGGGAGACCCAGTACTTC	CASRGIRETQYF
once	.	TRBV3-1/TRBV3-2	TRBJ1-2	TGTGCCAGCAGCCAATTACCGGGAAACTATGGCTACACCTTC	CASSQLPGNYGYTF
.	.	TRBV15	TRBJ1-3	TGTGCCACCAGCAGGGGTGGGAACCTTCCTGGAAACACCATATATTTT	CATSRGGNLPGNTIYF
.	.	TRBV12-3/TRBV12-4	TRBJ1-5	TGTGCCAGCAGCCGGGACGCCGATCAGCCCCAGCATTTT	CASSRDADQPQHF
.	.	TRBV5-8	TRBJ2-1	TGTGCCAGCAGCTTCGATAGGGGGGGAGCGGAGCAGTTCTTC	CASSFDRGGAEQFF
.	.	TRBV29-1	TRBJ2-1	TGCAGCGTTGTTAAGGTAGCATATGAGCAGTTCTTC	CSVVKVAYEQFF
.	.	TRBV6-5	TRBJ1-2	TGTGCCAGCAGTCCAGACAGAGATTTCTATGGCTACACCTTC	CASSPDRDFYGYTF
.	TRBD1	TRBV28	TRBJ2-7	TGTGCCAGCAGCTTACAGGGGACCTACGAGCAGTACTTC	CASSLQGTYEQYF
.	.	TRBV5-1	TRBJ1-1	TGCGCCAGCAGCTTGGCTCCCGGCAGAGACACTGAAGCTTTCTTT	CASSLAPGRDTEAFF
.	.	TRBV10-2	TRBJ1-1	TGCGCCAGCCAAGTATCGGGATCGTACACTGAAGCTTTCTTT	CASQVSGSYTEAFF
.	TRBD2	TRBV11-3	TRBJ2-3	TGTGCCAGCAGCTTAGGCGGGGGGAGCACAGATACGCAGTATTTT	CASSLGGGSTDTQYF
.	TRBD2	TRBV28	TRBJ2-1	TGTGCCAGCATTTCACGGCCAGCGGGAGTTTCTGAGCAGTTCTTC	CASISRPAGVSEQFF
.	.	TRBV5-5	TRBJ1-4	TGTGCCAGCAGCCGGCCGGGGCAAGGCGAAAAACTGTTTTTT	CASSRPGQGEKLFF
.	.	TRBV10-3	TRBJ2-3	TGTGCCATCAGTTTGGGGGGCAGCACAGATACGCAGTATTTT	CAISLGGSTDTQYF
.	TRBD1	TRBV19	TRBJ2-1	TGTGCCAGTAGTCCCCGCCTACGGACAGGGGGCATCATAAGCTCCTACAATGAGCAGTTCTTC	CASSPRLRTGGIISSYNEQFF
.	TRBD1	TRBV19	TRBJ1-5	TGTGCCAGTAGTATTTTCAGGGGGTACGTCTTTCCAAGCAATCAGCCCCAGCATTTT	CASSIFRGYVFPSNQPQHF
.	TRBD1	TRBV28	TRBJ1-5	TGTGCCAGCGCAGGGGGGGGCAATCAGCCCCAGCATTTT	CASAGGGNQPQHF
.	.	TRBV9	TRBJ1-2	TGTGCCAGCAGCGATAAAACAAACCCCGGGGGCTACACCTTC	CASSDKTNPGGYTF
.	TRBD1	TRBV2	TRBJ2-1	TGTGCCAGCCGTGCCGGGACAGGGGGCGATGAGCAGTTCTTC	CASRAGTGGDEQFF
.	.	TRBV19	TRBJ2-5	TGTGCCAGTAGTATAGCAGTGCGTGGGGAGACCCAGTACTTC	CASSIAVRGETQYF
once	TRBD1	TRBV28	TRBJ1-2	TGTGCCAGCAGCCGAGGACAGGCAGCTAACTATGGCTACACCTTC	CASSRGQAANYGYTF
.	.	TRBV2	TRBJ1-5	TGTGCCAGCAGTGAAGGAGTAGGGGGGCATAGCAATCAGCCCCAGCATTTT	CASSEGVGGHSNQPQHF
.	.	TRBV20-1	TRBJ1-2	TGCAGTGCGACCCGCGGGAGTGGCTACACCTTC	CSATRGSGYTF
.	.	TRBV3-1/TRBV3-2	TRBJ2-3	TGTGCCAGCAGCATCCAAGCTCCGCAAGATACGCAGTATTTT	CASSIQAPQDTQYF
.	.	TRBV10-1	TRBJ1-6	TGCGCCAGAACGACAGACAACTATAATTCACCCCTCCACTTT	CARTTDNYNSPLHF
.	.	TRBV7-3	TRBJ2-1	TGTGCCAGCAGCTTAAGTGGGACATCAGCCATCAATGAGCAGTTCTTC	CASSLSGTSAINEQFF
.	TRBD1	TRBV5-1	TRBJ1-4	TGCGCCAGCAGCCCAGACGGCAGGGGGAATGAAAAACTGTTTTTT	CASSPDGRGNEKLFF
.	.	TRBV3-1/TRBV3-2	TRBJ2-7	TGTGCCAGCAGCCGATCCGGGACAAATAACGAGCAGTACTTC	CASSRSGTNNEQYF
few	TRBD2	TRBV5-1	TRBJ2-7	TGCGCCAGCAGCTTCGGACCGAGCGGGGGGTCCTACGAGCAGTACTTC	CASSFGPSGGSYEQYF
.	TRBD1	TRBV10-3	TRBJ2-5	TGTGCCATCGGGATGGACAGGGGAGTAGAGACCCAGTACTTC	CAIGMDRGVETQYF
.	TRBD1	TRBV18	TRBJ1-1	TGTGCCAGCTCACAGTCAGGGGGGGTCACTGAAGCTTTCTTT	CASSQSGGVTEAFF
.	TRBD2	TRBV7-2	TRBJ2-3	TGTGCCAGCAGGCGACTAGCGGGGGGAACAGATACGCAGTATTTT	CASRRLAGGTDTQYF
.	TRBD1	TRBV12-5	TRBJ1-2	TGTGCTAGTGGGACCACAGGGGCCCCTTACTATGGCTACACCTTC	CASGTTGAPYYGYTF
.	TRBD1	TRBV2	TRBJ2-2	TGTGCCAGCAGTGAAGTGGACAGGGGGACTTACACCGGGGAGCTGTTTTTT	CASSEVDRGTYTGELFF
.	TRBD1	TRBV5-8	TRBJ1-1	TGTGCCAGCAGCCCAAGACCTAGACAGGGGGGAGGAGCTTTCTTT	CASSPRPRQGGGAFF
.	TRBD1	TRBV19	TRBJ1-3	TGTGCCAGTAGAGATCCGGGACAGGGTGACGGAAACACCATATATTTT	CASRDPGQGDGNTIYF
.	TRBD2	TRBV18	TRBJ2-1	TGTGCCAGCTCGAACCTAGCGGGAGCCTACAATGAGCAGTTCTTC	CASSNLAGAYNEQFF
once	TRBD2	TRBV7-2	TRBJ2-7	TGTGCCAGCAGCCCCTCCGGGGGGGGCTACGAGCAGTACTTC	CASSPSGGGYEQYF
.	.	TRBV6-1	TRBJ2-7	TGTGCCAGCAGTGAGGTCAGGGGCCACGAGCAGTACTTC	CASSEVRGHEQYF
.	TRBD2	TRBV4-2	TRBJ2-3	TGTGCCAGCAGCTTCAGACCAAAGACTAGCGGGTATACAGATACGCAGTATTTT	CASSFRPKTSGYTDTQYF
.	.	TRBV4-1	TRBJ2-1	TGCGCCAGCAGCCATGTCTTGGCGGGCGGCCGGGGGAACAATGAGCAGTTCTTC	CASSHVLAGGRGNNEQFF
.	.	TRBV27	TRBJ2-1	TGTGCCAGCGGTATAGGACCCAATGAGCAGTTCTTC	CASGIGPNEQFF
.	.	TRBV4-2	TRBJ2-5	TGTGCCAGCAGCCCCCGGAGGGATAGCAGGGTGAAACTAACCCAGGAGACCCAGTACTTC	CASSPRRDSRVKLTQETQYF
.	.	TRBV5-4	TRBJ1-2	TGTGCCAGCAGCCTAAACAGGGTAGGCTACACCTTC	CASSLNRVGYTF
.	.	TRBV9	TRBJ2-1	TGTGCCAGCAGCGTAGGGGGGGCCTCTACCTACAATGAGCAGTTCTTC	CASSVGGASTYNEQFF
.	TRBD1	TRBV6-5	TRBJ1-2	TGTGCCAGCGGACAGGGGTATGGCTACACCTTC	CASGQGYGYTF
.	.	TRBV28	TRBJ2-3	TGTGCCAGCAGTTCGGCGACAACAGATACGCAGTATTTT	CASSSATTDTQYF
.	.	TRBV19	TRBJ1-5	TGTGCCAGTAGCATTCTGCGGGGGGATAGCAATCAGCCCCAGCATTTT	CASSILRGDSNQPQHF